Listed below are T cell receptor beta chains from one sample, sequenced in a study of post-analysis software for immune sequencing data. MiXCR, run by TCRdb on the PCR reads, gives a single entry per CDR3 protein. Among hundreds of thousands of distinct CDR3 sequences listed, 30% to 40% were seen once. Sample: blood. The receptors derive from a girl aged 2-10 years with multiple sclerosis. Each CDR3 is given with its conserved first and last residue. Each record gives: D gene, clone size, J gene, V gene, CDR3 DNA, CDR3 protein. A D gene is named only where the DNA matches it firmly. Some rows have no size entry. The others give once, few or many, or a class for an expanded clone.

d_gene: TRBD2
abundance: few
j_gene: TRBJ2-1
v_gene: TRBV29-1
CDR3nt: TGCAGCGTTGAGGGACTAGCGGGAGGGCCGGAGAACTCCTACAATGAGCAGTTCTTC
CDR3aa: CSVEGLAGGPENSYNEQFF

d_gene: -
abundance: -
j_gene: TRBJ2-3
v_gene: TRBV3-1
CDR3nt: TGTGCCAGCAGCCAAGAAGGAGACACAGATACGCAGTATTTT
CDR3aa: CASSQEGDTDTQYF

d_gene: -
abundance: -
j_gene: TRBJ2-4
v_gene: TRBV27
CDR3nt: TGTGCCAGCAGTTTATCCCTAGCTAGAAACATTCAGTACTTC
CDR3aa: CASSLSLARNIQYF

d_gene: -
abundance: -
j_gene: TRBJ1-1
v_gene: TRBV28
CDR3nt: TGTGCCAGCAGTAAACAGAGGAACACTGAAGCTTTCTTT
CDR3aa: CASSKQRNTEAFF

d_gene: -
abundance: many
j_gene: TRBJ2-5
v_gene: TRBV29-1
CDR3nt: TGCAGCGTTGAAGATGAGTCAGTTCAAGAGACCCAGTACTTC
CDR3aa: CSVEDESVQETQYF

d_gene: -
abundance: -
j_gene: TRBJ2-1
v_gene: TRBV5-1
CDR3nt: TGCGCCTGCACCCGTACCCTACAAGCGGAACTCTACAATGAGCAGTTCTTC
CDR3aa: CACTRTLQAELYNEQFF

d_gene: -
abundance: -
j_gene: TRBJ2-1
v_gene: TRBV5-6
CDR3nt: TGTGCCAGCAGCTTAAACTTTGAGCAGTTCTTC
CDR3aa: CASSLNFEQFF

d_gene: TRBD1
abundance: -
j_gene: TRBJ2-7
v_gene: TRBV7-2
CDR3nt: TGTGCCAGCAGCTACGGGACAGGGGGTTCCTACGAGCAGTACTTC
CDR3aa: CASSYGTGGSYEQYF

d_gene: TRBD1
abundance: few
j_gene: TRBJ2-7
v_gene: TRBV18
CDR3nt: TGTGCCAGCTCAGACAGGGTGATTCAGGACGAGCAGTACTTC
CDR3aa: CASSDRVIQDEQYF

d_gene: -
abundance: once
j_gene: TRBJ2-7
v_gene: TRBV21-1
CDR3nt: TGTGCCAGCAGCAAAGGGACTAGGCTCGACGAGCGGTACTTC
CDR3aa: CASSKGTRLDERYF

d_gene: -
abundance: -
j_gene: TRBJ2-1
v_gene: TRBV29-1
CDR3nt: TGCAGCGTTGAGACTAACACCTACAATGAGCAGTTCTTC
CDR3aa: CSVETNTYNEQFF

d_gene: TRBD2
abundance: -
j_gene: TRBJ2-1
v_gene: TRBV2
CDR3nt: TGTGCCACGGGAGGCACCTACAATGAGCAGTTCTTC
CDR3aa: CATGGTYNEQFF

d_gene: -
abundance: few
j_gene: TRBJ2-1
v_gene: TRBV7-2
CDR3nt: TGTGCCAGCAGCCCCTCGGTCGGATGCAATGAGCAGTTCTTC
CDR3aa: CASSPSVGCNEQFF

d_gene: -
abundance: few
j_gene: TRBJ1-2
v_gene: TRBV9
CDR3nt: TGTGCCAGCAGCGGCCCGGCCCCAGGGGCTGCGGGTGGCTACACCTTC
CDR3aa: CASSGPAPGAAGGYTF

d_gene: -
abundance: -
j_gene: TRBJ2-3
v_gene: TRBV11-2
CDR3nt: TGTGCCAGCAGCTTAACCCACCCAGGGGCACGCACAGATACGCAGTATTTT
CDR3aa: CASSLTHPGARTDTQYF

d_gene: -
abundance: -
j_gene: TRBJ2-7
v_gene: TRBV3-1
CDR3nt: TGTGCCAGCAGCCAATATGCACAGGGCCACGAGCAGTACTTC
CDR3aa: CASSQYAQGHEQYF

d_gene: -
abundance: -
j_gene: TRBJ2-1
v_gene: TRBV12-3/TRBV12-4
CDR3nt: TGTGCCAGCAGTTTACAGGGGCAGGGGTACAATGAGCAGTTCTTC
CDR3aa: CASSLQGQGYNEQFF

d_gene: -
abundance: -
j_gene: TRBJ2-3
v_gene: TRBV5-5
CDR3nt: TGTGCCAGCAGCAGCACTGGGACCGAACTCCCGTATTTT
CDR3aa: CASSSTGTELPYF

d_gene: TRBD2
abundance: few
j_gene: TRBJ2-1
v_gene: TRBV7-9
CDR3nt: TGTGCCAGCAGCTTAAGGCATTGGGCGGGAGAAGGGATTTATGAGCAGTTCTTC
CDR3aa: CASSLRHWAGEGIYEQFF

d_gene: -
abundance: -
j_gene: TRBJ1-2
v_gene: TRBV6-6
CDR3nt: TGTGCCAGCAGTTACGAAGGCTTGGGCTACACCTTC
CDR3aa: CASSYEGLGYTF

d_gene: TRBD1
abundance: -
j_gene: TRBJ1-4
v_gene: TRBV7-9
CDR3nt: TGTGCCAGCAGAAGAACAGGGGCAACTAATGAAAAACTGTTTTTT
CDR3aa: CASRRTGATNEKLFF

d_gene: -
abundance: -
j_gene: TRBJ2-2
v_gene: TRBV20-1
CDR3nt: TGCAGTGTGTCCCCCATCGCGAACACCGGGGAGCTGTTTTTT
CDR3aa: CSVSPIANTGELFF

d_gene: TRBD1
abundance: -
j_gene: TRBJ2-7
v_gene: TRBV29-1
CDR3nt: TGCAGCGTGAGGACAGGGGACTACGAGCAGTACTTC
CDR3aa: CSVRTGDYEQYF

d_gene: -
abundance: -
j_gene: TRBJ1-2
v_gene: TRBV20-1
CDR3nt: TGCCGTGCTCTCCCTCTGCGGACGGGCTATGGCTACACCTTC
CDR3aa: CRALPLRTGYGYTF

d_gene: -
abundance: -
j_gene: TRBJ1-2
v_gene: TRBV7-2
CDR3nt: TGTGCCAGCAGCTCCCGGGAAGGGGGAGGCTACACCTTC
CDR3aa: CASSSREGGGYTF

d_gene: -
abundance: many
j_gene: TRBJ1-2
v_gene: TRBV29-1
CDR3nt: TGCAGCGTTGAGTCCCGGGACGCCAGAGAACGCTACACCTTC
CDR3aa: CSVESRDARERYTF

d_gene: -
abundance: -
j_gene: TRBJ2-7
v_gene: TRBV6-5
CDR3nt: TGTGCGGTCGGATCCTACGAGCAGTACTTC
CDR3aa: CAVGSYEQYF

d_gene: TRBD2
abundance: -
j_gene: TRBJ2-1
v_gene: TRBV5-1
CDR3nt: TGCGCCAGCAGCCCAAGCGGGGGGGCAGGAAATGAGCAGTTCTTC
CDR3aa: CASSPSGGAGNEQFF

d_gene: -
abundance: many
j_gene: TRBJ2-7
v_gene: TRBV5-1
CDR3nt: TGCGCCAGCAGCTTGGGGGCCTCCTACGAGCAGTACTTC
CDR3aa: CASSLGASYEQYF

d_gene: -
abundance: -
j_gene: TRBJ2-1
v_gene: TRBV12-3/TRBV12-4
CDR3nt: TGTGCCAGCAGGTTGAGTGGTGAGCAGTTCTTC
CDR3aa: CASRLSGEQFF